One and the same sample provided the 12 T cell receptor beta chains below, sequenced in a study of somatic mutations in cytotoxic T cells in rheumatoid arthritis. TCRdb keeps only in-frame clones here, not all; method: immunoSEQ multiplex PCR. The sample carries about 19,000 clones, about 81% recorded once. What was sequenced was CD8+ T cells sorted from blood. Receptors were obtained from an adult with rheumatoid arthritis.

CDR3 sequence: CAWRGLGEGYTF. The CDR3 bases are TGTGCCTGGAGGGGGTTAGGAGAAGGCTACACCTTC. The chain has TRBV30 and TRBJ1-2, with D unclear. CDR3 length: 12 residues. V lost 3 bases to trimming and J lost 8 bases, with 13 bases between them. Germline assignment: CDR1 GTSNPN and CDR2 SVGIG (reference sequence).

The chain's CDR3 is CASSVLGGYTF. Written as DNA, the CDR3 is TGTGCCAGCAGTGTTCTGGGTGGCTACACCTTC. The chain links TRBV25-1 to TRBJ1-2; D is uncertain. The germline V and J ends were trimmed by 4 bases and 7 bases, with 7 bases remaining between them. CDR1 and CDR2 (germline): MGHDK, SYGVNS. The CDR3 is 11 amino acids.

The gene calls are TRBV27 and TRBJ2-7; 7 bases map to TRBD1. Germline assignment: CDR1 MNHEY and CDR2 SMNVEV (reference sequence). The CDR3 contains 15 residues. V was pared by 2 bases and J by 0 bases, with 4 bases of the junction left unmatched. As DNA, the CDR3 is TGTGCCAGCAGTTTAGCGACAGGGTTCTCCTACGAGCAGTACTTC. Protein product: CASSLATGFSYEQYF.

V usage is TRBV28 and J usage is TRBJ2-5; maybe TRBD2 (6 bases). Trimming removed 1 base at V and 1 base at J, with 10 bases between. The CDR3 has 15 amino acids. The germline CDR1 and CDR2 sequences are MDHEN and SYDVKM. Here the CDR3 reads CASSLSRERQETQYF. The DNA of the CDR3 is TGTGCCAGCAGTTTATCTCGGGAGCGCCAAGAGACCCAGTACTTC.

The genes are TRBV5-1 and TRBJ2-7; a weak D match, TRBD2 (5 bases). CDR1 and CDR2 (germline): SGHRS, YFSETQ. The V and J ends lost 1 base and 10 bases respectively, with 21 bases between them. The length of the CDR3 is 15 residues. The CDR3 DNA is TGCGCCAGCAGCTTGTACCCAGGTCGGGATCGAGAACAGTACTTC. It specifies CASSLYPGRDREQYF.

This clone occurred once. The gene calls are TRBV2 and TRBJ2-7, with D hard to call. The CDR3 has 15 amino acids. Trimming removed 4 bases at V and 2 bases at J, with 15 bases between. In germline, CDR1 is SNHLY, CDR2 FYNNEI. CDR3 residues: CASSGWQRGPYEQYF. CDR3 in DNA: TGTGCCAGCAGTGGTTGGCAGCGAGGCCCCTACGAGCAGTACTTC.

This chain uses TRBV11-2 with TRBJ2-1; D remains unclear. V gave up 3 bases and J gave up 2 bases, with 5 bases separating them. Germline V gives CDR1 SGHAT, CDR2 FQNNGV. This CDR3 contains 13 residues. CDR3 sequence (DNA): TGTGCCAGCAGCTTCGGAACCTACAATGAGCAGTTCTTC. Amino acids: CASSFGTYNEQFF.

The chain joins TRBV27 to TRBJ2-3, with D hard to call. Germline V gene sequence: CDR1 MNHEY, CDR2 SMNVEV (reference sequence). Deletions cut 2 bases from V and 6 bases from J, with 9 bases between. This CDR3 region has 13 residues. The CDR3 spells CASSLGLSDTQYF. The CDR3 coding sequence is TGTGCCAGCAGTTTAGGGCTATCGGATACGCAGTATTTT.

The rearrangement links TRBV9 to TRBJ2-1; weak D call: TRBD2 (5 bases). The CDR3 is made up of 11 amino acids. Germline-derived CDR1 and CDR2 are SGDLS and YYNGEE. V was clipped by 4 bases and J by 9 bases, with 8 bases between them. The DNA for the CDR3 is TGTGCCAGCAGCACAAGCGGTGAGCAGTTCTTC. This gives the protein CASSTSGEQFF.

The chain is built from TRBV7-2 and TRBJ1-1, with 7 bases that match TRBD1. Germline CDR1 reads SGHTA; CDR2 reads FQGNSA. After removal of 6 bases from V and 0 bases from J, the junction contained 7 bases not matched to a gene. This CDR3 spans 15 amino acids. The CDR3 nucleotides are TGTGCCAGCAGTCGTAGGGACAGCATGAACACTGAAGCTTTCTTT. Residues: CASSRRDSMNTEAFF.

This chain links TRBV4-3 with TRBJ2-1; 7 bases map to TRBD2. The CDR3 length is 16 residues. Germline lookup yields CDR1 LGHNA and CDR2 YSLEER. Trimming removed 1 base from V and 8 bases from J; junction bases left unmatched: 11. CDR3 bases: TGCGCCAGCAGCCAAGGTGGCGGGGGAAGTTTTTATGAGCAGTTCTTC. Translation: CASSQGGGGSFYEQFF.

CDR3 bases: TGTGCCTGGGACAGGGGAGACTCCTACAATGAGCAGTTCTTC. It yields the protein CAWDRGDSYNEQFF. V gene TRBV30 combines with J gene TRBJ2-1, with 8 bases that match TRBD1. CDR3 length equals 14 residues. V shed 5 bases and J 0 bases; nucleotides not matched to a gene: 3. CDR1 and CDR2 (germline): GTSNPN, SVGIG (reference sequence).